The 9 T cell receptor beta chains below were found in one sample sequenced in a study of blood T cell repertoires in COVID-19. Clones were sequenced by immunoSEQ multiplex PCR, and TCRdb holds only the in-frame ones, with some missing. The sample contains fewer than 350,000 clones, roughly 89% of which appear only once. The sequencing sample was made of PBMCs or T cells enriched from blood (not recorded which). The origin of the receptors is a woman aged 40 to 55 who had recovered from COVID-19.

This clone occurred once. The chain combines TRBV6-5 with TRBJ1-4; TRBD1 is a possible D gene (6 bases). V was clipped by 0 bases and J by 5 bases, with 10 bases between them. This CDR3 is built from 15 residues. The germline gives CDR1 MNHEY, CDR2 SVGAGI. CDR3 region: CASSYSGTLNEKLFF. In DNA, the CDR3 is TGTGCCAGCAGTTACTCCGGGACACTGAATGAAAAACTGTTTTTT.

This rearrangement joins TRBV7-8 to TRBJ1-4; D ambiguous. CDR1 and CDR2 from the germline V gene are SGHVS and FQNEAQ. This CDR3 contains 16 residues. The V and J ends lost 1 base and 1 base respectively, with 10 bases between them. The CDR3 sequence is CASSLVAGLTNEKLFF. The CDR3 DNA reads TGTGCCAGCAGCTTAGTGGCTGGTTTAACTAATGAAAAACTGTTTTTT.

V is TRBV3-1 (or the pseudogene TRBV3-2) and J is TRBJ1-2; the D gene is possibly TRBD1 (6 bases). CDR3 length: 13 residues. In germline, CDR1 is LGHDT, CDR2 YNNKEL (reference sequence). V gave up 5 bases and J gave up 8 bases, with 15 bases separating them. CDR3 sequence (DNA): TGTGCCAGCAGCACCCGGACAGTTTTCGGCTACACCTTC. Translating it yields CASSTRTVFGYTF.

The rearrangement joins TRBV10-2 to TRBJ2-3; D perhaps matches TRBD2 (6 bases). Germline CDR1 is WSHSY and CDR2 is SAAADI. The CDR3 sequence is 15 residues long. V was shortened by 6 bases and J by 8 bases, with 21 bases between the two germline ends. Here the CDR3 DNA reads TGCGCCAGCAGGGATTCGGGAGAGCCTAGGGGTACGCAGTATTTT. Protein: CASRDSGEPRGTQYF.

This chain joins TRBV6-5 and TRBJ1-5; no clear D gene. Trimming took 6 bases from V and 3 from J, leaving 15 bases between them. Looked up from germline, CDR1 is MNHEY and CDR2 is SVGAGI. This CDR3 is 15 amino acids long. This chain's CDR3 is CASSPNWGDNQPQHF. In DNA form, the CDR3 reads TGTGCCAGCAGCCCCAATTGGGGAGACAATCAGCCCCAGCATTTT.

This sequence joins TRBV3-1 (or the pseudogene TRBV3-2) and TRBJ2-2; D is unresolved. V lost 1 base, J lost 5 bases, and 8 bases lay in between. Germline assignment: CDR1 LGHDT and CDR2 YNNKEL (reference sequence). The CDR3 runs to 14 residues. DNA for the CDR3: TGTGCCAGCAGCCAAGGACACGGTACCGGGGAGCTGTTTTTT. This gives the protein CASSQGHGTGELFF.

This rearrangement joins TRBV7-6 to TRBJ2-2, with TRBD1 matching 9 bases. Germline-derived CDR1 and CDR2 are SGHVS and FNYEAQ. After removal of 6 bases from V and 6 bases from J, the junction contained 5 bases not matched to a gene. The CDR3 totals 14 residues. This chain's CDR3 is CASSTGGLAGELFF. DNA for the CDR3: TGTGCCAGCAGTACAGGGGGCTTAGCCGGGGAGCTGTTTTTT.

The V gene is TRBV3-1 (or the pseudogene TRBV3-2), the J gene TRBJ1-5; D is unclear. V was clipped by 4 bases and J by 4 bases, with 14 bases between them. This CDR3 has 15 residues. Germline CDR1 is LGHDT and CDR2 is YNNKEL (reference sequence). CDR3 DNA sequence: TGTGCCAGCAGCCTGGGTGGAGGTGCAAATCAGCCCCAGCATTTT. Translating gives CASSLGGGANQPQHF.

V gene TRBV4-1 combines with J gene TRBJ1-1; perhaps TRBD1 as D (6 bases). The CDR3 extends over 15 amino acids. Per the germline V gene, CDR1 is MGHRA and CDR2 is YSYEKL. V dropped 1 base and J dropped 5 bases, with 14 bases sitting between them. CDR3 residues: CASSQVAGGGTEAFF. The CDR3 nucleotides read TGCGCCAGCAGCCAAGTTGCTGGGGGCGGGACTGAAGCTTTCTTT.